This is a list of T cell receptor beta chains from one sample in a study of human T cells and chemical hapten exposure. A single record per CDR3 protein comes from TCRdb applying MiXCR to the RACE reads. The table records 130,000 or so distinct CDR3 sequences, approximately 9% of them present only once. Material for sequencing was whole blood. The receptors here all came from a male donor in good health. Some clones in this sample may be carry-over from other donors' samples. CDR3s include the opening cysteine and the closing phenylalanine or tryptophan. The size of a clone is reported for some rows only, either as once, few or many, or as a class for expanded clones.

clone_size: -
v_call: TRBV10-3
j_call: TRBJ2-7
cdr3_aa: CAISVTSGRSYEQYF

clone_size: few
v_call: TRBV7-9
j_call: TRBJ2-2
cdr3_aa: CASSVSFRAGTSGRADTGELFF

clone_size: few
v_call: TRBV6-5
j_call: TRBJ1-5
cdr3_aa: CASRDTGGTNQPQHF

clone_size: -
v_call: TRBV6-6
j_call: TRBJ1-6
cdr3_aa: CASSSYSYNSPLHF

clone_size: many
v_call: TRBV27
j_call: TRBJ2-1
cdr3_aa: CASTGLENEQFF

clone_size: many
v_call: TRBV5-1
j_call: TRBJ1-1
cdr3_aa: CASSLAGRGTAMTRMNTEAFF

clone_size: many
v_call: TRBV12-3/TRBV12-4
j_call: TRBJ2-5
cdr3_aa: CASSPRQGLGQETQYF

clone_size: few
v_call: TRBV5-1
j_call: TRBJ1-1
cdr3_aa: CASSLRLRVNTEAFF

clone_size: many
v_call: TRBV6-5
j_call: TRBJ2-4
cdr3_aa: CASSYRGAKNIQYF

clone_size: few
v_call: TRBV29-1
j_call: TRBJ2-7
cdr3_aa: CSVRTAYEQYF

clone_size: -
v_call: TRBV7-2
j_call: TRBJ1-5
cdr3_aa: CASSLDSRPNQPQHF

clone_size: many
v_call: TRBV5-4
j_call: TRBJ1-1
cdr3_aa: CASSMPGREHMNTEAFF

clone_size: -
v_call: TRBV3-1
j_call: TRBJ2-1
cdr3_aa: CASSQALTSGRAREQFF

clone_size: few
v_call: TRBV6-1
j_call: TRBJ1-1
cdr3_aa: CASSERRTGVAEAFF

clone_size: -
v_call: TRBV25-1
j_call: TRBJ1-1
cdr3_aa: CAIHVKGEAFF

clone_size: few
v_call: TRBV5-6
j_call: TRBJ2-4
cdr3_aa: CASSVLGNIQYF

clone_size: many
v_call: TRBV12-3/TRBV12-4
j_call: TRBJ1-1
cdr3_aa: CASRTDRDNTEAFF

clone_size: -
v_call: TRBV12-3/TRBV12-4
j_call: TRBJ1-2
cdr3_aa: CASTSTSGYGYTF

clone_size: many
v_call: TRBV2
j_call: TRBJ2-5
cdr3_aa: CASTGRETQYF

clone_size: many
v_call: TRBV6-2/TRBV6-3
j_call: TRBJ2-3
cdr3_aa: CASSLLAGATDTQYF

clone_size: few
v_call: TRBV6-2/TRBV6-3
j_call: TRBJ2-7
cdr3_aa: CASSLRQGATAYEQYF

clone_size: many
v_call: TRBV10-3
j_call: TRBJ1-4
cdr3_aa: CAISESGRDPNEKLFF

clone_size: -
v_call: TRBV7-9
j_call: TRBJ1-2
cdr3_aa: CASSPPRELMGYGYTF

clone_size: -
v_call: TRBV4-1
j_call: TRBJ1-3
cdr3_aa: CASSQDGAAGNTIYF

clone_size: many
v_call: TRBV7-2
j_call: TRBJ1-1
cdr3_aa: CASSPGAGQTEAFF

clone_size: few
v_call: TRBV9
j_call: TRBJ2-3
cdr3_aa: CASSARLAGESDTQYF

clone_size: many
v_call: TRBV20-1
j_call: TRBJ1-6
cdr3_aa: CSARQTGENSPLHF

clone_size: -
v_call: TRBV10-3
j_call: TRBJ2-7
cdr3_aa: CATLVGGNYEQYF

clone_size: many
v_call: TRBV20-1
j_call: TRBJ2-3
cdr3_aa: CSATPRTSGILDTQYF

clone_size: many
v_call: TRBV4-2
j_call: TRBJ1-2
cdr3_aa: CASSRGQWGYTF

clone_size: -
v_call: TRBV29-1
j_call: TRBJ1-5
cdr3_aa: CSVESGEF

clone_size: few
v_call: TRBV5-1
j_call: TRBJ2-2
cdr3_aa: CASSLRGTGIIGELFF

clone_size: few
v_call: TRBV5-1
j_call: TRBJ2-5
cdr3_aa: CASSLSGDQETQYF

clone_size: many
v_call: TRBV4-1
j_call: TRBJ1-1
cdr3_aa: CASSQDYGQSNTEAFF

clone_size: many
v_call: TRBV28
j_call: TRBJ1-5
cdr3_aa: CASSQTGGGQPQHF

clone_size: few
v_call: TRBV6-5
j_call: TRBJ1-1
cdr3_aa: CASSPILVWGQGGRDTEAFF

clone_size: -
v_call: TRBV15
j_call: TRBJ1-1
cdr3_aa: CATSIQAGNEAFF

clone_size: many
v_call: TRBV27
j_call: TRBJ1-1
cdr3_aa: CASSLGTGGNTEAFF

clone_size: -
v_call: TRBV12-3/TRBV12-4
j_call: TRBJ1-2
cdr3_aa: CASSPDRGVNGYTF

clone_size: -
v_call: TRBV7-2
j_call: TRBJ2-6
cdr3_aa: CASSLAAQTGVLSGANVLTF

clone_size: many
v_call: TRBV7-9
j_call: TRBJ1-3
cdr3_aa: CASRPPDTRSGNTIYF

clone_size: few
v_call: TRBV7-9
j_call: TRBJ1-2
cdr3_aa: CASSLGVEGYTF

clone_size: few
v_call: TRBV3-1
j_call: TRBJ2-5
cdr3_aa: CASSQFSLGGLPEGETQYF

clone_size: few
v_call: TRBV14
j_call: TRBJ2-5
cdr3_aa: CASSQDSRGTAETQYF

clone_size: -
v_call: TRBV7-2
j_call: TRBJ2-2
cdr3_aa: CASSVPGLNTGELFF

clone_size: many
v_call: TRBV5-5
j_call: TRBJ1-5
cdr3_aa: CASSLGAGEVSNQPQHF

clone_size: few
v_call: TRBV4-1
j_call: TRBJ1-1
cdr3_aa: CASSQTPLKTGKGTEAFF

clone_size: once
v_call: TRBV12-5
j_call: TRBJ2-1
cdr3_aa: CASGLVMGQGLDNEQFF

clone_size: many
v_call: TRBV20-1
j_call: TRBJ2-3
cdr3_aa: CSAPRLGDRDPTDTQYF

clone_size: -
v_call: TRBV6-2/TRBV6-3
j_call: TRBJ1-1
cdr3_aa: CASTRLAGEAFF

clone_size: few
v_call: TRBV6-6
j_call: TRBJ2-4
cdr3_aa: CASSYVLEAKNIQYF

clone_size: few
v_call: TRBV7-6
j_call: TRBJ2-1
cdr3_aa: CASSQTADNEQFF

clone_size: many
v_call: TRBV10-3
j_call: TRBJ2-3
cdr3_aa: CAIRGDRGTDTQYF

clone_size: few
v_call: TRBV7-6
j_call: TRBJ1-6
cdr3_aa: CARGGGQGDNSPLHF

clone_size: -
v_call: TRBV10-2
j_call: TRBJ2-1
cdr3_aa: CASSPGTSGRAAYNEQFF

clone_size: -
v_call: TRBV25-1
j_call: TRBJ1-6
cdr3_aa: CASSEGVLGQLNSPLHF

clone_size: few
v_call: TRBV5-5
j_call: TRBJ2-3
cdr3_aa: CASRVGLAGGYTDTQYF

clone_size: many
v_call: TRBV7-2
j_call: TRBJ2-7
cdr3_aa: CASSKTPEREQYF

clone_size: few
v_call: TRBV21-1
j_call: TRBJ1-5
cdr3_aa: CASIPLRRAGRGRRGNQPQHF

clone_size: few
v_call: TRBV7-9
j_call: TRBJ2-3
cdr3_aa: CASSSGLRTGSDTQYF